Listed below are T cell receptor beta chains from one sample, sequenced in a study of T cell responses to AZD1222 COVID-19 vaccine. Only in-frame clones appear in the TCRdb table, and some are missing; sequencing was by immunoSEQ multiplex PCR. The sample holds 110,000 or so clones, approximately 90% seen once. The material sequenced was peripheral blood, taken on day 0 of MenACWY control vaccination. The source is an adult in good health. The CDR3 runs from the conserved cysteine through the conserved F or W. The D gene is left open where the match is weak. Clone size is shown for a subset of rows, as once, few, many or a class of expanded clone.

d_call: TRBD2
v_call: TRBV5-1
clone_size: .
j_call: TRBJ2-7
cdr3_nt: TGCGCCAGCAGCTTGGAGATCGGGGGGGCCGGCGACGAGCAGTACTTC
cdr3_aa: CASSLEIGGAGDEQYF

d_call: TRBD1
v_call: TRBV19
clone_size: few
j_call: TRBJ2-3
cdr3_nt: TGTGCCAGTAGTATCGCAGGGGGCGTAGCAGATACGCAGTATTTT
cdr3_aa: CASSIAGGVADTQYF

d_call: TRBD1
v_call: TRBV4-2
clone_size: .
j_call: TRBJ1-2
cdr3_nt: TGTGCCAGCAGCCAAGATGGGCGCCAGGGGGGCTATGGCTACACCTTC
cdr3_aa: CASSQDGRQGGYGYTF

d_call: .
v_call: TRBV5-1
clone_size: .
j_call: TRBJ1-1
cdr3_nt: TGCGCCAGCAGCAGATCACAGGGGAACACTGAAGCTTTCTTT
cdr3_aa: CASSRSQGNTEAFF

d_call: .
v_call: TRBV6-5
clone_size: .
j_call: TRBJ1-1
cdr3_nt: TGTGCCAGCAGCTTACGGCCGATGAACACTGAAGCTTTCTTT
cdr3_aa: CASSLRPMNTEAFF

d_call: TRBD1
v_call: TRBV6-5
clone_size: .
j_call: TRBJ1-6
cdr3_nt: TGTGCCAGCAGTTCCGCGACAGGGGAGAATTCACCCCTCCACTTT
cdr3_aa: CASSSATGENSPLHF

d_call: .
v_call: TRBV15
clone_size: .
j_call: TRBJ2-7
cdr3_nt: TGTGCCACCAGCAGAGGTGGCGACGGCTACGAGCAGTACTTC
cdr3_aa: CATSRGGDGYEQYF

d_call: .
v_call: TRBV2
clone_size: few
j_call: TRBJ1-4
cdr3_nt: TGTGCCAGCAGTGGAAGGTTAAGGGGATCGGGACTGTTTTTT
cdr3_aa: CASSGRLRGSGLFF

d_call: .
v_call: TRBV6-5
clone_size: .
j_call: TRBJ1-1
cdr3_nt: TGTGCCAGCAGTCTACCCGCCGGACCACGGGGGGCCACGTTCTTT
cdr3_aa: CASSLPAGPRGATFF

d_call: TRBD1
v_call: TRBV19
clone_size: .
j_call: TRBJ1-5
cdr3_nt: TGTGCCGGGTCCGGGACAGGGGATCAGCCCCAGCATTTT
cdr3_aa: CAGSGTGDQPQHF

d_call: .
v_call: TRBV24-1
clone_size: .
j_call: TRBJ2-1
cdr3_nt: TGTGCCACCAGTGAGACTAGTAATGAGCAGTTCTTC
cdr3_aa: CATSETSNEQFF

d_call: .
v_call: TRBV5-1
clone_size: .
j_call: TRBJ1-1
cdr3_nt: TGCGCCAGCAGCTGGGTAGGGACCACTGAAGCTTTCTTT
cdr3_aa: CASSWVGTTEAFF

d_call: TRBD1
v_call: TRBV4-1
clone_size: .
j_call: TRBJ2-7
cdr3_nt: TGCGCCAGCAGCCTCCGGGACAGATACGAGCAGTACTTC
cdr3_aa: CASSLRDRYEQYF

d_call: TRBD2
v_call: TRBV4-1
clone_size: .
j_call: TRBJ2-5
cdr3_nt: TGCGCCAGCAGCCAAGATAAGCTAGCGGGGGAAGAGACCCAGTACTTC
cdr3_aa: CASSQDKLAGEETQYF

d_call: .
v_call: TRBV24-1
clone_size: .
j_call: TRBJ1-6
cdr3_nt: TGTGCCACCAGTGAACAGGGTAATTCACCCCTCCACTTT
cdr3_aa: CATSEQGNSPLHF

d_call: .
v_call: TRBV5-8
clone_size: .
j_call: TRBJ2-7
cdr3_nt: TGTGCCAGCAGCCAACTGACGGTAACCTACGAGCAGTACTTC
cdr3_aa: CASSQLTVTYEQYF

d_call: .
v_call: TRBV27
clone_size: .
j_call: TRBJ2-3
cdr3_nt: TGTGCCAGCAGCCTAGAGCCCGCCGGGGCAGATACGCAGTATTTT
cdr3_aa: CASSLEPAGADTQYF

d_call: .
v_call: TRBV10-1
clone_size: .
j_call: TRBJ2-2
cdr3_nt: TGCGCCAGCAGTGAGACAGGCGATCCTAACACCGGGGAGCTGTTTTTT
cdr3_aa: CASSETGDPNTGELFF

d_call: TRBD1
v_call: TRBV29-1
clone_size: .
j_call: TRBJ1-1
cdr3_nt: TGCAGCGTAGAAAACAGGGGAGGTAGTGAAGCTTTCTTT
cdr3_aa: CSVENRGGSEAFF

d_call: TRBD1
v_call: TRBV6-5
clone_size: .
j_call: TRBJ1-3
cdr3_nt: TGTGCCAGCAGTTCGACAGGGGTGGGAGGAAACACCATATATTTT
cdr3_aa: CASSSTGVGGNTIYF

d_call: TRBD1
v_call: TRBV28
clone_size: .
j_call: TRBJ1-6
cdr3_nt: TGTGCCAGTGCCAACGACAGGGGGCAGCATATCAATTCACCCCTCCACTTT
cdr3_aa: CASANDRGQHINSPLHF

d_call: TRBD1
v_call: TRBV2
clone_size: .
j_call: TRBJ2-4
cdr3_nt: TGTGCCAGCAGTCTCCGGGACAGGGAACTAGCCAAAAACATTCAGTACTTC
cdr3_aa: CASSLRDRELAKNIQYF

d_call: TRBD1
v_call: TRBV6-6
clone_size: .
j_call: TRBJ1-1
cdr3_nt: TGTGCCAGCAGTTACCCCGGGACAGTTAAGGACACTGAAGCTTTCTTT
cdr3_aa: CASSYPGTVKDTEAFF

d_call: TRBD2
v_call: TRBV19
clone_size: .
j_call: TRBJ2-7
cdr3_nt: TGTGCCAGTAGTACACACGGGGGGTACGAGCAGTACTTC
cdr3_aa: CASSTHGGYEQYF

d_call: .
v_call: TRBV7-3
clone_size: .
j_call: TRBJ2-5
cdr3_nt: TGTGCCAGCAGCGCCCCGGGTCCCGGAGAGACCCAGTACTTC
cdr3_aa: CASSAPGPGETQYF

d_call: TRBD2
v_call: TRBV5-1
clone_size: .
j_call: TRBJ2-1
cdr3_nt: TGCGCCAGCAGCCCAGGGGCTAGCGGGTACAATGAGCAGTTCTTC
cdr3_aa: CASSPGASGYNEQFF

d_call: TRBD1
v_call: TRBV9
clone_size: .
j_call: TRBJ1-1
cdr3_nt: TGTGCCAGCAGCGTAGGACAGGGAGAGGGTAGAGCTTTCTTT
cdr3_aa: CASSVGQGEGRAFF

d_call: .
v_call: TRBV11-2
clone_size: once
j_call: TRBJ1-3
cdr3_nt: TGTGCCAGCAGCCCACCCCCGGTAGACTCTGGAAACACCATATATTTT
cdr3_aa: CASSPPPVDSGNTIYF

d_call: .
v_call: TRBV7-2
clone_size: .
j_call: TRBJ1-3
cdr3_nt: TGTGCCAGCAGCTTAGTGTTCGGTTACTCTGGAAACACCATATATTTT
cdr3_aa: CASSLVFGYSGNTIYF

d_call: .
v_call: TRBV5-5
clone_size: .
j_call: TRBJ2-1
cdr3_nt: TGTGCCAGCAGCTTGGGATTTTCCCCCCTTTGGGAGCAGTTCTTC
cdr3_aa: CASSLGFSPLWEQFF

d_call: TRBD1
v_call: TRBV6-5
clone_size: .
j_call: TRBJ1-3
cdr3_nt: TGTGCCAGCAGCCGGACAGGGCCTGGAAACACCATATATTTT
cdr3_aa: CASSRTGPGNTIYF

d_call: TRBD2
v_call: TRBV5-1
clone_size: .
j_call: TRBJ2-1
cdr3_nt: TGCGCCAGCAGCTTGGTTGATAGCGGGGCCTACAATGAGCAGTTCTTC
cdr3_aa: CASSLVDSGAYNEQFF

d_call: .
v_call: TRBV27
clone_size: .
j_call: TRBJ1-6
cdr3_nt: TGTGCCAGCAGTCTCCGCGGAGGGCAGGTCGGTTCACCCCTCCACTTT
cdr3_aa: CASSLRGGQVGSPLHF

d_call: .
v_call: TRBV14
clone_size: few
j_call: TRBJ1-1
cdr3_nt: TGTGCCAGCAGCCAAGACCAGGGAACTCAGTGGGTTGAAGCTTTCTTT
cdr3_aa: CASSQDQGTQWVEAFF

d_call: .
v_call: TRBV19
clone_size: .
j_call: TRBJ1-6
cdr3_nt: TGTGCCAGTAGTCCTCGACAGAGCTCCTATAATTCACCCCTCCACTTT
cdr3_aa: CASSPRQSSYNSPLHF

d_call: .
v_call: TRBV28
clone_size: .
j_call: TRBJ1-1
cdr3_nt: TGTGCCAGCAGTTCGGACCTCATCGGGCGAACTGAAGCTTTCTTT
cdr3_aa: CASSSDLIGRTEAFF

d_call: TRBD1
v_call: TRBV7-8
clone_size: once
j_call: TRBJ1-2
cdr3_nt: TGTGCCAGTGCCCCCAGACTCAGGGGGGGCTATGGCTACACCTTC
cdr3_aa: CASAPRLRGGYGYTF

d_call: .
v_call: TRBV24-1
clone_size: .
j_call: TRBJ2-1
cdr3_nt: TGTGCCACCAGTTACGGCAATGAGCAGTTCTTC
cdr3_aa: CATSYGNEQFF

d_call: .
v_call: TRBV25-1
clone_size: .
j_call: TRBJ1-2
cdr3_nt: TGTGCCAGCAGTGAATATCGGGTCTACAGCTCTAGGGGCTACACCTTC
cdr3_aa: CASSEYRVYSSRGYTF

d_call: .
v_call: TRBV5-1
clone_size: .
j_call: TRBJ1-4
cdr3_nt: TGCGCCAGCAGCTTGGTCGGGGGCAGCGGCGAAAAACTGTTTTTT
cdr3_aa: CASSLVGGSGEKLFF

d_call: .
v_call: TRBV19
clone_size: .
j_call: TRBJ2-2
cdr3_nt: TGTGCCAGTAGTATTTGGGTGGGTCGCGGCACCGGGGAGCTGTTTTTT
cdr3_aa: CASSIWVGRGTGELFF

d_call: .
v_call: TRBV30
clone_size: once
j_call: TRBJ2-4
cdr3_nt: TGTGCCTGGAGTCCCCCTGGGGACATTCAGTACTTC
cdr3_aa: CAWSPPGDIQYF

d_call: .
v_call: TRBV11-2
clone_size: .
j_call: TRBJ2-3
cdr3_nt: TGTGCCAGCAGCTTGGCAGGGGGCACAGATACGCAGTATTTT
cdr3_aa: CASSLAGGTDTQYF

d_call: TRBD1
v_call: TRBV7-2
clone_size: .
j_call: TRBJ1-5
cdr3_nt: TGTGCCAGCAGCTCTTCGACAGGGGGCAGTCAGCCCCAGCATTTT
cdr3_aa: CASSSSTGGSQPQHF

d_call: TRBD1
v_call: TRBV23-1
clone_size: .
j_call: TRBJ1-2
cdr3_nt: TGCGCCAGCAGTCCGGGACAGCACTATGGCTACACCTTC
cdr3_aa: CASSPGQHYGYTF

d_call: TRBD2
v_call: TRBV9
clone_size: .
j_call: TRBJ2-7
cdr3_nt: TGTGCCAGCAGCGCAGGGACTAGCGTTGCCTACGAGCAGTACTTC
cdr3_aa: CASSAGTSVAYEQYF

d_call: .
v_call: TRBV2
clone_size: .
j_call: TRBJ2-1
cdr3_nt: TGTGCCAGCAGTGATACTCCCTTGGGCAATGAGCAGTTCTTC
cdr3_aa: CASSDTPLGNEQFF

d_call: TRBD1
v_call: TRBV6-5
clone_size: few
j_call: TRBJ1-1
cdr3_nt: TGTGCCAGCAGTCAACCGGGACAGGGGTTTCCGGAAGCTTTCTTT
cdr3_aa: CASSQPGQGFPEAFF

d_call: .
v_call: TRBV15
clone_size: .
j_call: TRBJ2-3
cdr3_nt: TGTGCCACCAGCAGAGGAGCTAGCGCGCAGTATTTT
cdr3_aa: CATSRGASAQYF

d_call: .
v_call: TRBV18
clone_size: .
j_call: TRBJ1-1
cdr3_nt: TGTGCCAGCTCACGTGGGATTTCCGCCGAAACTGAAGCTTTCTTT
cdr3_aa: CASSRGISAETEAFF

d_call: .
v_call: TRBV20-1
clone_size: .
j_call: TRBJ2-2
cdr3_nt: TGCAGTGCTAGTGAGGGGGCGAACACCGGGGAGCTGTTTTTT
cdr3_aa: CSASEGANTGELFF

d_call: TRBD1
v_call: TRBV9
clone_size: .
j_call: TRBJ2-2
cdr3_nt: TGTGCCAGCAGCGTAGAAACAGGGGGCACCGGGGAGCTGTTTTTT
cdr3_aa: CASSVETGGTGELFF